Below, 20 T cell receptor beta chains from the same sample are listed, as sequenced in a study of siplizumab effects on memory and regulatory T cells. Clones were sequenced by immunoSEQ multiplex PCR, and TCRdb holds only the in-frame ones, with some missing. Here the sample spans 50,000 or so clones, 95% to 98% being singletons. What was sequenced was naive CD4+ T cells sorted from blood. Receptor source: a human donor in good health.

The V call is TRBV29-1, the J call TRBJ2-1, with 7 positions matching TRBD2. The CDR3 has 14 amino acids. In germline, CDR1 is SQVTM, CDR2 ANQGSEA. Trimming at V came to 2 bases and at J to 7 bases, leaving 8 bases not matched to a gene. The CDR3 reads CSVEPPGRLNEQFF. The CDR3 region has the DNA TGCAGCGTTGAACCGCCCGGGAGGTTGAATGAGCAGTTCTTC.

The chain recombines TRBV28 with TRBJ2-1; 13 bases agree with TRBD2. The CDR3 has 16 residues. V trimming: 5 bases; J trimming: 0 bases; junction bases outside the gene matches: 1. CDR1 MDHEN and CDR2 SYDVKM come from the germline V gene. The CDR3: CASSRTSGSSYNEQFF. CDR3 in DNA: TGTGCCAGCAGTCGGACTAGCGGGAGCTCCTACAATGAGCAGTTCTTC.

The chain employs TRBV19 and TRBJ2-2; TRBD2 matches at 8 bases. CDR1 LNHDA and CDR2 SQIVND come from the germline V gene (reference sequence). The CDR3 runs 17 residues. After removal of 3 bases from V and 4 bases from J, the junction contained 10 bases not matched to a gene. CDR3 sequence reads: CASSMPRGSGTTGELFF. DNA of the CDR3: TGTGCCAGTAGTATGCCTCGCGGTAGCGGGACCACCGGGGAGCTGTTTTTT. The whole variable domain, remainder taken from reference TRBV19 and TRBJ2-2, is DGGITQSPKYLFRKEGQNVTLSCEQNLNHDAMYWYRQDPGQGLRLIYYSQIVNDFQKGDIAEGYSVSREKKESFPLTVTSAQKNPTAFYLCASSMPRGSGTTGELFFGEGSRLTVL.

The genes are TRBV7-9 and TRBJ1-2; D not certain. V was shortened by 5 bases and J by 6 bases, with 10 bases between the two germline ends. The CDR3 consists of 12 residues. Germline lookup yields CDR1 SEHNR and CDR2 FQNEAQ (reference sequence). The CDR3 DNA reads TGTGCCAGCAGCGGCCGGACTGATGGCTACACCTTC. It yields the protein CASSGRTDGYTF.

The chain is built from TRBV10-1 and TRBJ2-1, with 12 bases that match TRBD1. Trimming took 6 bases from V and 6 from J; bases not matched to a gene: 3. CDR1 and CDR2 (germline): WNHNN, SYGVQD (reference sequence). The CDR3 runs 14 residues. The CDR3 DNA is TGCGCCAGCAGGGGACAGGGGGCCTTCAATGAGCAGTTCTTC. Translated: CASRGQGAFNEQFF.

This chain connects TRBV7-9 to TRBJ1-3; no firm D call. Germline V CDR1 and CDR2: SEHNR, FQNEAQ (reference sequence). Trimming stripped 5 bases from V and 9 bases from J, with 8 bases between. The CDR3 totals 11 residues. Here the CDR3 DNA reads TGTGCCAGCAGCCAGACTCTCACCATATATTTT. Its translation: CASSQTLTIYF.

CDR3 loop: CASSTPGTSYNEQFF. CDR3 DNA sequence: TGTGCCAGCAGCACCCCCGGAACCTCCTACAATGAGCAGTTCTTC. The rearrangement links TRBV7-9 to TRBJ2-1; D remains ambiguous. Germline values: CDR1 SEHNR, CDR2 FQNEAQ (reference sequence). The CDR3 has 15 amino acids. The V and J ends lost 5 bases and 0 bases respectively, with 11 bases between them.

This chain connects TRBV6-6 to TRBJ1-5; D gene ambiguous. Germline lookup yields CDR1 MNHNY and CDR2 SVGAGI (reference sequence). V was clipped by 5 bases and J by 7 bases, with 15 bases between them. The CDR3 has 14 residues. CDR3 loop: CASSPAPGGQPQHF. CDR3 nucleotides: TGTGCCAGCAGTCCGGCCCCGGGTGGGCAGCCCCAGCATTTT.

The rearrangement links TRBV14 to TRBJ2-1, with 12 bases fitting TRBD2. CDR1 is SGHDN and CDR2 is FVKESK in the germline V gene. This CDR3 comprises 14 residues. V dropped 4 bases and J dropped 9; count of bases not matched to a gene: 4. This chain's CDR3 is CASSRLAGVAEQFF. As DNA, the CDR3 is TGTGCCAGCAGCCGACTAGCGGGAGTGGCTGAGCAGTTCTTC.

CDR3 sequence: CASSAPPTGRSGYTF. The DNA for the CDR3 is TGTGCCAGCAGCGCGCCCCCGACAGGGCGGAGCGGCTACACCTTC. This chain uses TRBV7-2 with TRBJ1-2; the match to TRBD1 covers 7 bases. Unmatched junction bases numbered 14, after V lost 5 bases and J lost 8 bases. The CDR3 extends over 15 amino acids. Per the germline V gene, CDR1 is SGHTA and CDR2 is FQGNSA.

This chain links TRBV30 with TRBJ1-2, with D perhaps matching TRBD1 (5 bases). The CDR3 sequence is 15 residues long. Between the trimmed V and J ends, which lost 3 bases and 5 bases, there was a span of 19 bases. The germline CDR1 and CDR2 sequences are GTSNPN and SVGIG (reference sequence). The CDR3 DNA is TGTGCCTGGAGGCGGTCGACAGACCCAAGATATGGCTACACCTTC. Protein product: CAWRRSTDPRYGYTF.

The chain joins TRBV6-1 to TRBJ2-5; the D is unclear. Between the trimmed V and J ends, which lost 0 bases and 6 bases, there was a span of 14 bases. CDR3 length: 15 amino acids. Germline V CDR1 and CDR2: MNHNS, SASEGT. The CDR3 DNA is TGTGCCAGCAGTGAAGCCTACTCAGGACGGCAGACCCAGTACTTC. This gives the protein CASSEAYSGRQTQYF.

The table lists this clone with a count of one. V usage is TRBV5-1 and J usage is TRBJ1-2; a possible D gene is TRBD1 (5 bases). V lost 2 bases and J 8 bases, leaving 13 bases between the germline ends. Germline loops: CDR1 SGHRS, CDR2 YFSETQ. The CDR3 length is 13 residues. CDR3 sequence (DNA): TGCGCCAGCAGCTTCGGCGTTTCAGGGGGCTACACCTTC. Translated, it gives CASSFGVSGGYTF.

This clone occurred a few times. The chain recombines TRBV9 with TRBJ2-1; no clear D. The CDR3 sequence is 14 residues long. Per the germline V gene, CDR1 is SGDLS and CDR2 is YYNGEE. The V gene lost 0 bases and the J gene lost 12 bases, with 16 bases spanning the gap. The CDR3 sequence: CASSVAPFEDRQFF. The CDR3, as DNA: TGTGCCAGCAGCGTAGCTCCCTTTGAAGATCGGCAGTTCTTC.

The rearrangement joins TRBV18 to TRBJ2-7; 7 bases are shared with TRBD2. CDR3 length: 14 residues. The V and J ends lost 4 bases and 2 bases, in that order; junction bases with no gene match: 5. The germline gives CDR1 KGHSH, CDR2 LQKENI. In DNA, the CDR3 is TGTGCCAGCTCACTCCGGGGGGTTCCCTACGAGCAGTACTTC. Translation gives CASSLRGVPYEQYF.

V usage is TRBV30 and J usage is TRBJ2-1, with D maybe TRBD2 (6 bases). The V gene's germline CDR1 is GTSNPN and CDR2 SVGIG (reference sequence). V was pared by 3 bases and J by 0 bases, with 12 bases between. The CDR3 consists of 15 residues. CDR3 bases: TGTGCCTGGAGCAGGGACGGGAGCTCCTACAATGAGCAGTTCTTC. Amino acid sequence: CAWSRDGSSYNEQFF.

The chain has TRBV19 and TRBJ1-5, with 10 bases aligning to TRBD1. This CDR3 spans 13 amino acids. Germline V CDR1 and CDR2: LNHDA, SQIVND (reference sequence). Trimming removed 5 bases from V and 7 bases from J; junction bases left unmatched: 2. The CDR3 spells CASSPGQGQPQHF. The CDR3 DNA sequence: TGTGCCAGTAGTCCGGGACAGGGGCAGCCCCAGCATTTT. The full variable domain, rest sourced from reference TRBV19 and TRBJ1-5, is DGGITQSPKYLFRKEGQNVTLSCEQNLNHDAMYWYRQDPGQGLRLIYYSQIVNDFQKGDIAEGYSVSREKKESFPLTVTSAQKNPTAFYLCASSPGQGQPQHFGDGTRLSIL.

The rearrangement joins TRBV27 to TRBJ1-3, with D unresolved. This CDR3 is 15 amino acids long. Germline CDR1 is MNHEY and CDR2 is SMNVEV (reference sequence). Trimming took off 0 bases at V and 4 bases at J, with 10 bases between the two ends. The CDR3 DNA follows: TGTGCCAGCAGTTTATCCGGGTTCTCCGGAAACACCATATATTTT. Protein product: CASSLSGFSGNTIYF.

The CDR3 loop reads CASSQAALDSTEAFF. The CDR3 DNA reads TGTGCCAGCAGCCAAGCGGCTCTGGACAGCACTGAAGCTTTCTTT. The gene calls are TRBV4-2 and TRBJ1-1, with D maybe TRBD1 (6 bases). Deletions cut 1 base from V and 4 bases from J, with 13 bases between. The CDR3 has 15 amino acids. From germline, CDR1 is LGHNA and CDR2 YNFKEQ.

CDR3 coding DNA: TGTGCCAGCAGCACCGATCCCGGGGGCTGGAGGGAAGCTTTCTTT. The encoded protein is CASSTDPGGWREAFF. The chain joins TRBV7-2 to TRBJ1-1; possible D gene TRBD1, 6 bases. Trimming took off 5 bases at V and 8 bases at J, with 21 bases between the two ends. CDR1 and CDR2 from the germline V gene are SGHTA and FQGNSA. The CDR3 sequence is 15 residues long.